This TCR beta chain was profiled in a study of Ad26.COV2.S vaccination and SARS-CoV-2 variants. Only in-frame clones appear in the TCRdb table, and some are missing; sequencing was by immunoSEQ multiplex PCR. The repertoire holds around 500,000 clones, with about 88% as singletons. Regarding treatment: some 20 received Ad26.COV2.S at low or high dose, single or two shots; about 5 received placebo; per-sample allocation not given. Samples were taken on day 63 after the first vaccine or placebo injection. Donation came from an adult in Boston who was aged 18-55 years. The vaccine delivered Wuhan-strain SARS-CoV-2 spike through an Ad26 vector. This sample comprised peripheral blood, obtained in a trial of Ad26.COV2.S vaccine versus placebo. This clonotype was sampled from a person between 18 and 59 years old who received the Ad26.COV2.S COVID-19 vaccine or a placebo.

The CDR3 sequence: CASSYVGAEKLFF. As DNA, the CDR3 is TGTGCCAGCAGTTACGTTGGGGCTGAAAAACTGTTTTTT. This chain uses TRBV6-2 or TRBV6-3 with TRBJ1-4, with a weak D call TRBD1 (5 bases). Germline V gene lookup returns CDR1 MNHEY and CDR2 SVGEGT. V was clipped by 2 bases and J by 7 bases, with 8 bases between them. The CDR3 loop spans 13 amino acids.